The next 6 T cell receptor beta chains were all read from a single sample in a study of T-cell reconstitution after alpha-beta-depleted transplantation in children. Construction of the TCRbeta library involved unique molecular identifiers. TCRdb fed the PCR reads into MiXCR, producing one record per CDR3 protein. This table holds about 610,000 distinct CDR3 sequences, about 10% found once. The source material was PBMCs from the stem cell graft donor, sampled from the stem cell graft. All receptors come from a human donor who donated a stem cell graft to a child with acute myeloid leukemia.

This clonotype was counted only a few times. V and J are TRBV20-1 and TRBJ2-7, with 8 bases matching TRBD2. There are 14 residues in the CDR3. Germline V gene lookup returns CDR1 DFQATT and CDR2 SNEGSKA (reference sequence). Trimming removed 6 bases from V and 0 bases from J; junction bases left unmatched: 7. As DNA, the CDR3 is TGCAGTGCCGACCTAGCGGGTGACTCCTACGAGCAGTACTTC. It specifies CSADLAGDSYEQYF.

This clonotype was counted between two and nine times. The rearrangement joins TRBV27 to TRBJ2-7; TRBD2 aligns across 9 bases. There are 15 residues in the CDR3. V gave up 2 bases and J gave up 2 bases; unmatched junction bases: 4. Looked up from germline, CDR1 is MNHEY and CDR2 is SMNVEV (reference sequence). CDR3 sequence reads: CASSLMASGTYEQYF. The DNA for the CDR3 is TGTGCCAGCAGTTTAATGGCTAGCGGGACCTACGAGCAGTACTTC.

The chain carries TRBV14 and TRBJ2-3, with 9 bases matching TRBD2. Unmatched junction bases numbered 13, after V lost 1 base and J lost 5 bases. The CDR3 spans 18 residues. The germline V gene encodes CDR1 SGHDN and CDR2 FVKESK. The DNA of the CDR3 is TGTGCCAGCAGCCAAGCGCGTAGCGGGAGTAATCTTATAGATACGCAGTATTTT. Translating it yields CASSQARSGSNLIDTQYF.

The gene calls are TRBV7-8 and TRBJ2-1, with D perhaps matching TRBD1 or TRBD2 (6 bases each). The V end lost 0 bases, the J end lost 0 bases, and 12 bases lay between the germline ends. Looked up from germline, CDR1 is SGHVS and CDR2 is FQNEAQ. The CDR3 spans 17 residues. The CDR3 sequence is CASSLAWGAHSYNEQFF. The CDR3 coding sequence is TGTGCCAGCAGCTTAGCCTGGGGGGCGCACTCCTACAATGAGCAGTTCTTC.

This clonotype appeared a few times. The DNA of the CDR3 is TGTGCCAGCAGCCAAAATCTAGGCTCCTACGAGCAGTACTTC. This encodes CASSQNLGSYEQYF. The chain combines TRBV7-2 with TRBJ2-7; D unclear. The CDR3 is 14 residues long. Germline assignment: CDR1 SGHTA and CDR2 FQGNSA. The ends were cut back, 5 bases at V and 0 bases at J, with 11 bases in the middle.

V and J are TRBV4-3 and TRBJ2-1, with 7 bases lining up with TRBD2. This CDR3 is built from 15 residues. Germline-derived CDR1 and CDR2 are LGHNA and YSLEER. The J segment lost 14 bases and the V segment lost 0 bases, leaving 13 bases of the junction unmatched. CDR3 residues: CASSQDLEREDVEFF. In DNA form, the CDR3 reads TGCGCCAGCAGCCAAGATCTTGAGCGGGAAGACGTGGAGTTCTTC.